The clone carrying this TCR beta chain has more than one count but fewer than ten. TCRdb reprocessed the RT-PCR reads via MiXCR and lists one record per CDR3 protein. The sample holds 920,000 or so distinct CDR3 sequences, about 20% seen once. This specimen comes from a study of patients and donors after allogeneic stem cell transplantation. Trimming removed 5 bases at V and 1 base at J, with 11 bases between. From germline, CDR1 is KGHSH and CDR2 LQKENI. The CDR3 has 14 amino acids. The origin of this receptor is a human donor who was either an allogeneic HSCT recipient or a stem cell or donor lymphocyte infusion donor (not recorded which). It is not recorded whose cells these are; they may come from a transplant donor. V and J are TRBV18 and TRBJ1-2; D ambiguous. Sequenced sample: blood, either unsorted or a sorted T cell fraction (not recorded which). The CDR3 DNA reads TGTGCCAGCTCAATATCTGGCCATAACTATGGCTACACCTTC. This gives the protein CASSISGHNYGYTF.